This TCR beta chain was sequenced in a study of T cells after posttransplantation cyclophosphamide. Comments on this clone: Its matching antigen is unknown.

Study-wide results and caveats: Later blood repertoires were often dominated by clones from the donor CD8+ memory compartment.

The table came from immunoSEQ multiplex PCR; TCRdb's copy has only in-frame clones and leaves some out. The sample presents about 36,000 clones, none singletons. The specimen sequenced was PBMCs. The sequence was obtained from a girl between 10 and 17 years old in good health, CMV-negative, and a related stem cell transplant donor.

CDR3 amino acids: CASSQHQGAGANVLTF. The DNA of the CDR3 is TGCGCCAGCAGTCAACATCAGGGGGCTGGGGCCAACGTCCTGACTTTC. V and J are TRBV23-1 and TRBJ2-6, with 7 bases matching TRBD1. TRBV23-1 is marked as an open reading frame, function uncertain. After removal of 2 bases from V and 2 bases from J, the junction contained 3 bases not matched to a gene. This CDR3 contains 16 residues.